Reported below is one T cell receptor beta chain. Its antigen is not known. The data stem from a study of a mutant IDH1 vaccine in newly diagnosed glioma. Whole-study context: During weeks 1, 3, 5, 7, 11, 15, 19 and 23, patients received eight vaccinations.

Assay: immunoSEQ multiplex PCR; the TCRdb copy retains only in-frame clones and omits some. In the table there are about 130,000 clones, around 80% of which are singletons. Time point defined: week 11, during vaccination. Vaccination used 300 ug of mutant IDH1 20-mer peptide per dose, with topical imiquimod. Germline V gene sequence: CDR1 WNHNN, CDR2 SYGVQD (reference sequence). The CDR3 length is 11 residues. The chain links TRBV10-1 to TRBJ1-1; 8 bases align to TRBD1. Sequencing used PBMCs, obtained from a glioma patient whose treatment included an IDH1 peptide vaccine. The clonotype originates from a man aged 35 to 55 with glioma. The CDR3 sequence is CASDRVFEAFF. The CDR3, as DNA: TGCGCTTCGGACAGGGTATTTGAAGCTTTCTTT.